This note documents a single TCR beta chain sequence. Authors' methods: From reference gene primer amplification, estimates of nucleated cell counts were derived. Clones were read by immunoSEQ multiplex PCR, and TCRdb kept only the in-frame ones, dropping some. V, J and clone size are those of that table, while D and trimming were read from the DNA. The sample consists of under 350,000 clones, 80% to 90% of them appearing once. Participants, 18 to 89 years old, spanned fewer than 30 US areas. The record originates from a study of blood T cell repertoires in COVID-19. Study context: Sources were T cells, B-cell-depleted T cells, or PBMCs; the material itself was cDNA or gDNA.

Deletions cut 2 bases from V and 0 bases from J, with 16 bases between. This CDR3 is 17 amino acids long. The germline CDR1 and CDR2 sequences are KGHSH and LQKENI. V and J are TRBV18 and TRBJ1-2; no firm D call. The source material was PBMCs or T cells enriched from blood (not recorded which). The sequence derives from a woman aged 35 to 49 with acute COVID-19. The CDR3 DNA reads as TGTGCCAGCTCACCATCTCTTGCGGGCCTTACTAACTATGGCTACACCTTC. Protein: CASSPSLAGLTNYGYTF.